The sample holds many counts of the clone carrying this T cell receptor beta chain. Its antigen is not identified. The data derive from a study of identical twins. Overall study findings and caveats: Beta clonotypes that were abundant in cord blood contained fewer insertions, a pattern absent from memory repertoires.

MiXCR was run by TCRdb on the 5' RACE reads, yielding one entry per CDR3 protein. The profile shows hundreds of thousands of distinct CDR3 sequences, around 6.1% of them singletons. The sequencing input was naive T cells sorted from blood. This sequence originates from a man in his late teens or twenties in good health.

CDR3 coding DNA: TGTGCCAGCAGCCCGGGGGGCAGGGAAAAGAGTGAGCAGTTCTTC. Translated: CASSPGGREKSEQFF. The V gene is TRBV7-9, the J gene TRBJ2-1; possibly TRBD2 for D (7 bases). Trimming took 5 bases from V and 9 from J, leaving 20 bases between them. This CDR3 is built from 15 residues. The germline V gene has CDR1 SEHNR and CDR2 FQNEAQ (reference sequence).